Listed below are T cell receptor beta chains from one sample, sequenced in a study of blood T cells in healthy people across ages. TCRdb re-called the 5' RACE reads with MiXCR, one entry per CDR3 protein. The table lists 790,000 or so distinct CDR3 sequences, more than 50% of them singletons. Sequencing was done on a sample of blood. These receptors were taken from a middle-aged man in good health. Each CDR3 is given with its conserved first and last residue. The order of the fields is D gene, J gene, clone size, V gene, CDR3 DNA, CDR3 protein. The D gene is left open where the match is weak. The size entry is marked missing in some rows and otherwise reads once, few, many or a size class.

>TRBD2|TRBJ2-5|NA|TRBV5-1
TGCGCCACCCGGCTGGGAGGGCGCGAGTCGGAGACCCAGTACTTC
CATRLGGRESETQYF
>NA|TRBJ2-7|few|TRBV6-5
TGTGCCAGCAGTCCCCCGGTAGGCTACGAGCAGTACTTC
CASSPPVGYEQYF
>NA|TRBJ1-2|NA|TRBV7-9
TGTGCCAGCACCCAACTCTTCCGATCGAAGGACCTTTGGCATGGCTACACCTTC
CASTQLFRSKDLWHGYTF
>NA|TRBJ1-1|NA|TRBV12-3/TRBV12-4
TGTGCCAGCAGCCCAACCAGCTACACTGAAGCTTTCTTT
CASSPTSYTEAFF
>NA|TRBJ2-1|NA|TRBV28
TGTGCCAGCAGTCCCCATCTAACGGGAACAAACAATGAGCAGTTCTTC
CASSPHLTGTNNEQFF
>NA|TRBJ2-7|NA|TRBV29-1
TGCAGTGTACGGTTTATTGGCTCCGAGCAGTACTTC
CSVRFIGSEQYF
>TRBD1|TRBJ2-7|NA|TRBV20-1
TGCAGTGCTAGAGGGGCCCCCGGGACAGGGAGCTACGAGCAGTACTTC
CSARGAPGTGSYEQYF
>TRBD1|TRBJ1-1|NA|TRBV2
TGTGCCAGCTTTAGTTCCGGGACAGGGGGCTATGATGAAGCTTTCTTT
CASFSSGTGGYDEAFF
>NA|TRBJ2-7|NA|TRBV6-2/TRBV6-3
TGTGCCAGCACAGACCCTCCTGGAGAGCAGTACTTC
CASTDPPGEQYF
>NA|TRBJ2-3|NA|TRBV28
TGTGCCAGCAGTTTTGGCGGGGCGATGCGTAGAGATACGCAGTATTTT
CASSFGGAMRRDTQYF
>NA|TRBJ2-5|few|TRBV14
TGTGCCAGCAGCCAAGGGACCCGGAGGGGAGAGACCCAGTACTTC
CASSQGTRRGETQYF
>NA|TRBJ2-3|once|TRBV7-2
TGTGCCTCCCAACTAACCTTCCGGGGTGATACGCAGTATTTT
CASQLTFRGDTQYF
>NA|TRBJ1-5|NA|TRBV10-3
TGTGCCACCAAGACAGAGAATCAGCCCCAGCATTTT
CATKTENQPQHF
>NA|TRBJ1-2|once|TRBV3-1
TGTGCCAGCAGCCAAGCGGTAGGAGGGGTTCGTGGCTACACCTTC
CASSQAVGGVRGYTF
>NA|TRBJ1-6|NA|TRBV7-9
TGTGCCAGCAGCTCGTCCGGGACACCCCTCCACTTT
CASSSSGTPLHF
>TRBD2|TRBJ2-1|NA|TRBV19
TGTGCCAGTAGTATGGGGCTAGCGGGAGCGTACGGTGAGCAGTTCTTC
CASSMGLAGAYGEQFF